This T cell receptor (beta chain) was recorded in a study of blood T cell repertoires in COVID-19. Here immunoSEQ multiplex PCR was the method, and the copy in TCRdb shows in-frame clones only, minus some. The sample has under 450,000 clones; roughly 90% are singletons. This clone occurred a few times. Germline V gene lookup returns CDR1 MGHRA and CDR2 YSYEKL. Trimming pared 1 base from V and 2 bases from J, leaving 5 bases between. CDR3 length: 13 residues. The sequencing sample was made of peripheral blood. The rearrangement uses TRBV4-1 and TRBJ1-1; no definite D call. The TCR was taken from a woman aged 55-70 years with COVID-19, enrolled during active disease. The CDR3 coding sequence is TGCGCCAGCAGCCAAGTCCAAAACACTGAAGCTTTCTTT. This gives the protein CASSQVQNTEAFF.